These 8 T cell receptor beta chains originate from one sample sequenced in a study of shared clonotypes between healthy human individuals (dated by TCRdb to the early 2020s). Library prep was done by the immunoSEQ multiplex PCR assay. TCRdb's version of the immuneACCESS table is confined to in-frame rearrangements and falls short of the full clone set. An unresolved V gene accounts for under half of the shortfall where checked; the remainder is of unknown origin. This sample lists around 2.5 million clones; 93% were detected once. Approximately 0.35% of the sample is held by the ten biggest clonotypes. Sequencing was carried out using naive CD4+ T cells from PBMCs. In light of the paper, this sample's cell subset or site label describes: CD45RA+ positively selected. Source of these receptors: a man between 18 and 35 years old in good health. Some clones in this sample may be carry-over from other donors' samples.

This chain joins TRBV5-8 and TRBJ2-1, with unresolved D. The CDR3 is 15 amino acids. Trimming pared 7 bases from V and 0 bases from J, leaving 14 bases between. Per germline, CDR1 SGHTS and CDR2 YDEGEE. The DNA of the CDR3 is TGTGCCAGCCAAACAGATTTTTACTCCTACAATGAGCAGTTCTTC. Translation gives CASQTDFYSYNEQFF.

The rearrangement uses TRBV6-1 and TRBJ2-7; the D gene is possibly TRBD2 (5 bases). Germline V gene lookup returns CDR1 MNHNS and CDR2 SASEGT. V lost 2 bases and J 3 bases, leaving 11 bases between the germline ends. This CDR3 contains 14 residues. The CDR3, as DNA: TGTGCCAGCAGTGAATATCCGGGGAACTACGAGCAGTACTTC. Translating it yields CASSEYPGNYEQYF.

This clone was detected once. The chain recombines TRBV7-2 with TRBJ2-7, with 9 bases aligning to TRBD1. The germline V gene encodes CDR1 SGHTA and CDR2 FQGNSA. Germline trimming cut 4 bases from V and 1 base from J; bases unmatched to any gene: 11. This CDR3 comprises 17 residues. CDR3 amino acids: CASSSDRGLFYSYEQYF. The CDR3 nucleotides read TGTGCCAGCAGCTCGGACAGGGGTCTATTCTATTCCTACGAGCAGTACTTC. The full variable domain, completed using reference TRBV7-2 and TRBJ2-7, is GAGVSQSPSNKVTEKGKDVELRCDPISGHTALYWYRQSLGQGLEFLIYFQGNSAPDKSGLPSDRFSAERTGGSVSTLTIQRTQQEDSAVYLCASSSDRGLFYSYEQYFGPGTRLTVT.

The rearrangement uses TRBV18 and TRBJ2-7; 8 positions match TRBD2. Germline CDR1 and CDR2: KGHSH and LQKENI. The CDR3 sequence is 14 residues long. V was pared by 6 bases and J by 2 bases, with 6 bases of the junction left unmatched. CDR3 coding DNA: TGTGCCAGCTCGCAGACTAGCGAGGCCTACGAGCAGTACTTC. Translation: CASSQTSEAYEQYF.

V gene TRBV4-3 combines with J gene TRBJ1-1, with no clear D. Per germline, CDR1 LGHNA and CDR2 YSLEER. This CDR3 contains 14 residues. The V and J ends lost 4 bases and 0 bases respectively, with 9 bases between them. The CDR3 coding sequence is TGCGCCAGCAGCCCTGGATCTTTGAACACTGAAGCTTTCTTT. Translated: CASSPGSLNTEAFF.

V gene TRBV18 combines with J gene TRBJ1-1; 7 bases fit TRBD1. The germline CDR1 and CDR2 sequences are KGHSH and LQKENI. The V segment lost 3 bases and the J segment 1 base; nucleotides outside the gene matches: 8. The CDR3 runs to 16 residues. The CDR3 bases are TGTGCCAGCTCACCTAGACAGGGTCAAACGAACACTGAAGCTTTCTTT. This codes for CASSPRQGQTNTEAFF.

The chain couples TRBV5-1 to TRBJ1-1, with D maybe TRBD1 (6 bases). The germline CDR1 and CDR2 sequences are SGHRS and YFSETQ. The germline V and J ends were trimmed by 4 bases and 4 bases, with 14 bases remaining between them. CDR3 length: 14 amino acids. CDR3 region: CASSPPGAGTEAFF. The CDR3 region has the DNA TGCGCCAGCAGCCCCCCGGGGGCTGGCACTGAAGCTTTCTTT.

Written as DNA, the CDR3 is TGCGCCAGTGAAGACGGAACCTCCTCATGGGGCACTGAAGCTTTCTTT. It encodes CASEDGTSSWGTEAFF. This chain links TRBV5-1 with TRBJ1-1, with unresolved D. Germline CDR1 reads SGHRS; CDR2 reads YFSETQ. V was trimmed by 8 bases and J by 4 bases, leaving 24 bases between them. The CDR3 totals 16 residues.